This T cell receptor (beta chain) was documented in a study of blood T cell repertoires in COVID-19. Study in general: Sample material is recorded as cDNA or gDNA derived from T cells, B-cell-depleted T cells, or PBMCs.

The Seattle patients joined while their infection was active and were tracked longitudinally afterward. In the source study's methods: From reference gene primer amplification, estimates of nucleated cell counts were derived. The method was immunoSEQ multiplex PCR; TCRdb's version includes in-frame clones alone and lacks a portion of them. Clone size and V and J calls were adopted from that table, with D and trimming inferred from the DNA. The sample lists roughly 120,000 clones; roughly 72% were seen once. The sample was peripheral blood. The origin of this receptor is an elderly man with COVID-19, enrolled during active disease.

CDR3 sequence reads: CAWSTGHNSYNEQFF. Here the CDR3 DNA reads TGTGCCTGGAGCACAGGACATAACTCCTACAATGAGCAGTTCTTC. The chain links TRBV30 to TRBJ2-1; D might be TRBD1 (5 bases). The CDR3 covers 15 residues. The germline V gene encodes CDR1 GTSNPN and CDR2 SVGIG (reference sequence). Trimming took 3 bases from V and 0 from J, leaving 12 bases between them.